The 14 T cell receptor beta chains in this list originate from one sample, sequenced in a study of blood T cell repertoires in COVID-19. Only in-frame clones appear in the TCRdb table, and some are missing; sequencing was by immunoSEQ multiplex PCR. The sample lists over 200,000 clones; under 90% were seen once. The sequenced material came from PBMCs or T cells enriched from blood (not recorded which). Receptors originate from a man aged 18 to 30 who had recovered from COVID-19.

The chain uses TRBV4-2 and TRBJ1-4; 8 nucleotides match TRBD1. The CDR3 contains 14 residues. In germline, CDR1 is LGHNA, CDR2 YNFKEQ. V was pared by 3 bases and J by 8 bases, with 5 bases of the junction left unmatched. The CDR3 loop reads CASSHRQGSEKLFF. The CDR3 DNA follows: TGTGCCAGCAGCCACCGACAGGGGAGCGAAAAACTGTTTTTT.

The chain joins TRBV5-1 to TRBJ1-1; TRBD1 aligns across 10 bases. Per germline, CDR1 SGHRS and CDR2 YFSETQ. Trimming took 4 bases from V and 1 from J; bases not matched to a gene: 10. The CDR3 totals 17 residues. The CDR3 spells CASSENRDRGGNTEAFF. Here the CDR3 DNA reads TGCGCCAGCAGCGAGAACCGGGACAGGGGAGGGAACACTGAAGCTTTCTTT.

This chain uses TRBV28 with TRBJ2-7; no clear D. Trimming took 2 bases from V and 4 from J, leaving 3 bases between them. Germline CDR1 MDHEN, CDR2 SYDVKM. The CDR3 is 11 amino acids. CDR3 nucleotides: TGTGCCAGCAGTTTACGGTACGAGCAGTACTTC. Protein product: CASSLRYEQYF. Together with reference TRBV28 and TRBJ2-7, the CDR3 gives the full variable domain: DVKVTQSSRYLVKRTGEKVFLECVQDMDHENMFWYRQDPGLGLRLIYFSYDVKMKEKGDIPEGYSVSREKKERFSLILESASTNQTSMYLCASSLRYEQYFGPGTRLTVT.

This clone was seen only once. This chain uses TRBV2 with TRBJ2-2, with 9 bases aligning to TRBD2. The CDR3 contains 15 residues. The trim removed 3 bases at V and 4 bases at J, leaving 3 bases unmatched. Germline V lookup: CDR1 SNHLY, CDR2 FYNNEI. The DNA of the CDR3 is TGTGCCAGCAGTGAGCGGGAGGGCAGCACCGGGGAGCTGTTTTTT. Amino acid sequence: CASSEREGSTGELFF.

Points on this clone: At one end, the junction sequence differs from germline, possibly due to a read error. The chain uses TRBV3-1 (or the pseudogene TRBV3-2) and TRBJ2-5; the D is unclear. From germline, CDR1 is LGHDT and CDR2 YNNKEL (reference sequence). The CDR3 sequence is 11 residues long. The CDR3 spells CASSRAGACNF. CDR3 in DNA: TGTGCCAGCAGCCGGGCCGGTGCTTGTAACTTC.

V is TRBV12-3 or TRBV12-4 and J is TRBJ2-2, with D possibly TRBD2 on 6 matching bases. CDR3 length: 13 amino acids. V lost 7 bases and J 3 bases, leaving 9 bases between the germline ends. The CDR3 nucleotides are TGTGCCAGCACCCGGAGGGACACCGGGGAGCTGTTTTTT. Amino acids: CASTRRDTGELFF.

The chain uses TRBV28 and TRBJ2-6; 8 nucleotides align to TRBD1. V gave up 0 bases and J gave up 3 bases; unmatched junction bases: 1. The germline gives CDR1 MDHEN, CDR2 SYDVKM. The CDR3 totals 16 residues. The CDR3: CASSLWGTGGANVLTF. The CDR3 DNA follows: TGTGCCAGCAGTTTATGGGGGACAGGTGGGGCCAACGTCCTGACTTTC. Together with reference TRBV28 and TRBJ2-6, the CDR3 gives the full variable domain: DVKVTQSSRYLVKRTGEKVFLECVQDMDHENMFWYRQDPGLGLRLIYFSYDVKMKEKGDIPEGYSVSREKKERFSLILESASTNQTSMYLCASSLWGTGGANVLTFGAGSRLTVL.

Notes on this clone: Relative to the germline gene, one junction end is altered; a read error may explain this. The V and J genes are TRBV7-7 and TRBJ2-2; 7 bases line up with TRBD2. There are 16 residues in the CDR3. Germline V CDR1 and CDR2: SSHAT, FNYEAQ (reference sequence). The CDR3 region has the DNA TGTGCTAGCAGCTTACTGGCGGGGGTTAACACCGGGGAGCTGTTTTTT. Translating it yields CASSLLAGVNTGELFF.

The V gene is TRBV27, the J gene TRBJ2-1; the match to TRBD2 covers 16 bases. V shed 4 bases, J shed 7 bases, and the junction held 10 bases outside the gene matches. The germline V gene encodes CDR1 MNHEY and CDR2 SMNVEV (reference sequence). CDR3 length: 18 amino acids. This chain's CDR3 is CASSSNPGTSGRGNEQFF. The CDR3 nucleotides are TGTGCCAGCAGTTCAAACCCCGGGACTAGCGGGAGGGGTAATGAGCAGTTCTTC.

J is TRBJ2-3 and V is TRBV28; D gene uncertain. Germline CDR1 is MDHEN and CDR2 is SYDVKM. The CDR3 consists of 14 residues. V was clipped by 3 bases and J by 0 bases, with 7 bases between them. The chain's CDR3 is CASSFGGSTDTQYF. The DNA for the CDR3 is TGTGCCAGCAGTTTTGGCGGAAGCACAGATACGCAGTATTTT.

J is TRBJ2-1 and V is TRBV29-1, with TRBD2 matching 11 bases. Germline V gene sequence: CDR1 SQVTM, CDR2 ANQGSEA. This CDR3 region has 13 residues. V lost 5 bases to trimming and J lost 6 bases; unmatched junction nucleotides: 3. CDR3 DNA sequence: TGCAGCGTTTCTAGCGGGGGGCTCAATGAGCAGTTCTTC. It yields the protein CSVSSGGLNEQFF.

This sequence joins TRBV28 and TRBJ1-1; 7 bases match TRBD1. Per germline, CDR1 MDHEN and CDR2 SYDVKM. J was trimmed by 7 bases and V by 6 bases; bases with no gene match: 11. The length of the CDR3 is 14 residues. As DNA, the CDR3 is TGTGCCAGCAGGGGAACGGGACAGCCCTTTGAAGCTTTCTTT. It is translated as CASRGTGQPFEAFF. Looking up the rest from reference TRBV28 and TRBJ1-1 gives the full variable domain: DVKVTQSSRYLVKRTGEKVFLECVQDMDHENMFWYRQDPGLGLRLIYFSYDVKMKEKGDIPEGYSVSREKKERFSLILESASTNQTSMYLCASRGTGQPFEAFFGQGTRLTVV.

This clone turned up a few times. The chain combines TRBV27 with TRBJ1-2; 9 nucleotides agree with TRBD1. Per germline, CDR1 MNHEY and CDR2 SMNVEV (reference sequence). The CDR3 sequence is 13 residues long. V gave up 3 bases and J gave up 8 bases; unmatched junction bases: 4. The DNA of the CDR3 is TGTGCCAGCAGTTTTCGACAGGGGGGCGGCTACACCTTC. Translation gives CASSFRQGGGYTF.

The CDR3 loop reads CASSPAAGYEQYF. The CDR3 DNA reads TGTGCCAGCAGTCCCGCCGCGGGGTACGAGCAGTACTTC. The chain couples TRBV27 to TRBJ2-7; D might be TRBD2 (6 bases). This CDR3 has 13 residues. CDR1 and CDR2 (germline): MNHEY, SMNVEV (reference sequence). The ends were cut back, 5 bases at V and 4 bases at J, with 12 bases in the middle.